This TCR beta chain was sequenced for a study of shared clonotypes between healthy human individuals. Study information: The composition of the donors was a couple of women and a few men aged 18 to 49. CD4 naive cells filled three plates per donor, CD4 memory three, CD8 naive two and CD8 memory one.

On this clone itself: What it recognizes is unknown.

General study findings and limits: Of the naive CD4 clonotypes, roughly 5% were shared across several donors.

This was a deep-level run. Sequencing used immunoSEQ multiplex PCR; TCRdb keeps in-frame clones, though not all of them. The sample includes about 2.5 million clones, approximately 90% of them seen just once. From germline, CDR1 is SGHNT and CDR2 YENEEA. V was clipped by 2 bases and J by 0 bases; unmatched bases: 3. There are 16 residues in the CDR3. This receptor was taken from a man between 18 and 35 years old in good health. Some clones in this sample may be carry-over from other donors' samples. The chain uses TRBV11-3 and TRBJ2-2; 7 nucleotides match TRBD2. The sequenced sample was naive CD4+ T cells from PBMCs. The subset is: CD45RA+ positively selected. CDR3 sequence (DNA): TGTGCCAGCAGCTTAAGCGGGGACGCGAACACCGGGGAGCTGTTTTTT. Translating it yields CASSLSGDANTGELFF.